This passage covers 26 T cell receptor beta chains from one sample sequenced in a study of blood T cell repertoires in COVID-19. Clones were read by immunoSEQ multiplex PCR, and TCRdb kept only the in-frame ones, dropping some. The sample holds about 130,000 clones, about 88% seen once. The sample comprised peripheral blood. The receptor set was obtained from a woman of 80 years or more with acute or convalescent COVID-19.

This rearrangement joins TRBV11-3 to TRBJ2-1; 8 bases align to TRBD1. With 2 bases clipped from V and 4 bases from J, the junction kept 7 bases outside the gene matches. This CDR3 region has 16 residues. The germline V gene encodes CDR1 SGHNT and CDR2 YENEEA. CDR3 coding DNA: TGTGCCAGCAGCTTACCCCAGGGGGCGGGATACAATGAGCAGTTCTTC. Translation: CASSLPQGAGYNEQFF.

The rearrangement uses TRBV7-9 and TRBJ2-3; TRBD1 matches at 8 bases. CDR1 is SEHNR, CDR2 FQNEAQ, per germline (reference sequence). J gave up 3 bases and V 5 bases, and 10 bases lay outside the gene matches. There are 16 residues in the CDR3. The CDR3 sequence: CASSGRTGTVTDTQYF. The CDR3, as DNA: TGTGCCAGCAGCGGTCGGACAGGGACGGTTACAGATACGCAGTATTTT.

The count of this clone is one. V is TRBV28 and J is TRBJ2-7; 7 bases map to TRBD1. The ends lost 6 bases at V and 2 bases at J; junction bases unmatched: 7. CDR3 length: 14 residues. Germline values: CDR1 MDHEN, CDR2 SYDVKM. Written as DNA, the CDR3 is TGTGCCAGCAGACTGACAGGGTCCCCCTACGAGCAGTACTTC. Its protein product is CASRLTGSPYEQYF.

The chain recombines TRBV29-1 with TRBJ2-3, with D hard to call. CDR1 is SQVTM and CDR2 is ANQGSEA in the germline V gene. The CDR3 has 14 amino acids. Trimming removed 4 bases at V and 0 bases at J, with 11 bases between. CDR3 DNA sequence: TGCAGCGTTGCTCCGGTTACTAGCACAGATACGCAGTATTTT. As protein: CSVAPVTSTDTQYF.

The V gene is TRBV18, the J gene TRBJ1-4, with D possibly TRBD1 on 5 matching bases. The V end lost 2 bases, the J end lost 4 bases, and 11 bases lay between the germline ends. Germline V gene lookup returns CDR1 KGHSH and CDR2 LQKENI. This CDR3 region has 15 residues. Here the CDR3 reads CASSPLSQDNEKLFF. The CDR3 DNA sequence: TGTGCCAGCTCACCATTATCACAGGATAATGAAAAACTGTTTTTT.

This clone was observed a handful of times. The chain carries TRBV7-9 and TRBJ2-7, with 10 bases aligning to TRBD2. This CDR3 contains 15 residues. The junction had 4 bases not matched to a gene; V was cut back by 1 base and J by 4 bases. Looked up from germline, CDR1 is SEHNR and CDR2 is FQNEAQ (reference sequence). CDR3 coding DNA: TGTGCCAGCAGCTTAGTACTAGCGGGAAAGTACGAGCAGTACTTC. It translates to CASSLVLAGKYEQYF.

This chain connects TRBV10-3 to TRBJ2-7, with D possibly TRBD1 on 5 matching bases. The CDR3 is made up of 12 amino acids. Germline assignment: CDR1 ENHRY and CDR2 SYGVKD. The V end was cut by 8 bases, the J end by 3 bases, with 11 bases between. The CDR3 loop reads CAIATEVYEQYF. The CDR3 nucleotides read TGTGCCATCGCGACAGAAGTCTACGAGCAGTACTTC.

This chain uses TRBV9 with TRBJ2-1; 9 positions agree with TRBD1. The J segment lost 0 bases and the V segment lost 4 bases, leaving 5 bases of the junction unmatched. In germline, CDR1 is SGDLS, CDR2 YYNGEE. The CDR3 has 16 residues. The CDR3 nucleotides read TGTGCCAGCAGCCCAACAGGGGGCGGCTCCTACAATGAGCAGTTCTTC. It is translated as CASSPTGGGSYNEQFF.

This chain uses TRBV6-5 with TRBJ2-7; TRBD2 agrees at 8 bases. The V and J ends lost 6 bases and 5 bases, in that order; junction bases with no gene match: 12. The germline gives CDR1 MNHEY, CDR2 SVGAGI. The CDR3 has 15 amino acids. CDR3 amino acids: CASSRVAGSVNEQYF. In DNA, the CDR3 is TGTGCCAGCAGCCGAGTAGCGGGGAGTGTCAACGAGCAGTACTTC.

The rearrangement joins TRBV7-2 to TRBJ1-6, with 7 bases aligning to TRBD1. CDR1 and CDR2 from the germline V gene are SGHTA and FQGNSA. There are 15 residues in the CDR3. The V segment lost 3 bases and the J segment 8 bases; nucleotides outside the gene matches: 7. The DNA of the CDR3 is TGTGCCAGCAGCTTGACGTGGCAGGGGGATTCACCCCTCCACTTT. Its protein product is CASSLTWQGDSPLHF.

The V gene is TRBV7-6, the J gene TRBJ2-2; tentative D call: TRBD2 (5 bases). V dropped 2 bases and J dropped 3 bases, with 13 bases sitting between them. This CDR3 contains 16 residues. From germline, CDR1 is SGHVS and CDR2 FNYEAQ. The CDR3, as DNA: TGTGCCAGCAGCTTATTTCTGGACTCCGACACCGGGGAGCTGTTTTTT. It translates to CASSLFLDSDTGELFF.

The V gene is TRBV10-3, the J gene TRBJ1-3; no clear D. Trimming removed 1 base at V and 0 bases at J, with 16 bases between. Germline-derived CDR1 and CDR2 are ENHRY and SYGVKD. This CDR3 has 18 amino acids. CDR3 nucleotides: TGTGCCATCAGTGAGTTAGGTTTTGCGGCCGCCTCTGGAAACACCATATATTTT. Amino acids: CAISELGFAAASGNTIYF.

This chain links TRBV15 with TRBJ2-7; 10 nucleotides align to TRBD1. The junction had 9 bases not matched to a gene; V was cut back by 3 bases and J by 7 bases. The CDR3 spans 15 residues. Germline values: CDR1 LNHNV, CDR2 YYDKDF (reference sequence). CDR3 bases: TGTGCCACCAGCAGCTCACGACAGGGGGCGCGGGAGCAGTACTTC. Translated, it gives CATSSSRQGAREQYF.

This clone has a handful of counts. The chain is built from TRBV5-1 and TRBJ1-1; D may be TRBD1 (6 bases). CDR1 SGHRS and CDR2 YFSETQ come from the germline V gene. The CDR3 has 13 residues. Trimming removed 7 bases at V and 4 bases at J, with 14 bases between. The CDR3 DNA is TGCGCCAGCGGCGGACAGCGAACCACTGAAGCTTTCTTT. Its protein product is CASGGQRTTEAFF.

The J gene is TRBJ1-2, the V gene TRBV7-2, with TRBD1 as a possible D gene (5 bases). CDR3 length: 14 amino acids. V was shortened by 2 bases and J by 8 bases, with 15 bases between the two germline ends. Germline CDR1 and CDR2: SGHTA and FQGNSA. The CDR3 is CASSLSPGWIGYTF. CDR3 DNA: TGTGCCAGCAGCTTATCCCCAGGGTGGATAGGCTACACCTTC.

This sequence joins TRBV2 and TRBJ1-1, with D possibly matching TRBD1 (5 bases). Germline V gives CDR1 SNHLY, CDR2 FYNNEI. The CDR3 contains 14 residues. CDR3 bases: TGTGCAACAAGGGGCCGGGGGGTGAACACTGAAGCTTTCTTT. Protein sequence: CATRGRGVNTEAFF.

This clone was recorded only once. The V and J genes are TRBV6-2 or TRBV6-3 and TRBJ1-5; possibly TRBD1 for D (5 bases). The V end lost 5 bases, the J end lost 6 bases, and 11 bases lay between the germline ends. Per germline, CDR1 MNHEY and CDR2 SVGEGT. This CDR3 has 13 residues. CDR3 bases: TGTGCCAGCAGTCGATCAGGGATTCAGCCCCAGCATTTT. Translation gives CASSRSGIQPQHF.

This clone has just one count. J is TRBJ1-2 and V is TRBV5-1, with D perhaps TRBD1 (5 bases). V was shortened by 0 bases and J by 0 bases, with 9 bases between the two germline ends. Germline V gives CDR1 SGHRS, CDR2 YFSETQ. CDR3 size: 15 residues. The CDR3 loop reads CASSLEQESNYGYTF. In DNA, the CDR3 is TGCGCCAGCAGCTTGGAACAGGAATCTAACTATGGCTACACCTTC.

The chain combines TRBV29-1 with TRBJ2-5; 9 nucleotides align to TRBD1. The CDR3 spans 15 residues. Trimming took 5 bases from V and 4 from J; bases not matched to a gene: 11. Germline lookup yields CDR1 SQVTM and CDR2 ANQGSEA. The CDR3 DNA is TGCAGCGTTCCCGCCGGGACAGGGTTCGGAGAGACCCAGTACTTC. Protein product: CSVPAGTGFGETQYF.

V usage is TRBV15 and J usage is TRBJ1-3; TRBD1 might be the D (5 bases). The CDR3 is 14 amino acids. Germline-derived CDR1 and CDR2 are LNHNV and YYDKDF (reference sequence). Trimming took 0 bases from V and 7 from J, leaving 10 bases between them. The CDR3 spells CATSRDRGGNTIYF. CDR3 nucleotides: TGTGCCACCAGCAGAGATAGGGGTGGGAACACCATATATTTT. Using reference TRBV15 and TRBJ1-3 for the parts outside the CDR3, the full variable domain is DAMVIQNPRYQVTQFGKPVTLSCSQTLNHNVMYWYQQKSSQAPKLLFHYYDKDFNNEADTPDNFQSRRPNTSFCFLDIRSPGLGDTAMYLCATSRDRGGNTIYFGEGSWLTVV.

This chain uses TRBV4-3 with TRBJ1-2; D might be TRBD1 (5 bases). V was trimmed by 0 bases and J by 8 bases, leaving 10 bases between them. The CDR3 covers 13 residues. In germline, CDR1 is LGHNA, CDR2 YSLEER. The DNA for the CDR3 is TGCGCCAGCAGCCAAGAAAGGGGTTTGGGCTACACCTTC. Its translation is CASSQERGLGYTF.

This CDR3 is CASSLNRFTSGSNEQFF. CDR3 bases: TGTGCCAGCAGCCTCAACCGATTCACTAGCGGGAGCAATGAGCAGTTCTTC. This chain joins TRBV4-2 and TRBJ2-1, with TRBD2 matching over 11 bases. The CDR3 runs to 17 residues. CDR1 is LGHNA, CDR2 YNFKEQ, per germline. V trimming: 4 bases; J trimming: 6 bases; junction bases outside the gene matches: 11.

V and J are TRBV10-3 and TRBJ2-5; 10 bases map to TRBD1. The trim removed 4 bases at V and 5 bases at J, leaving 7 bases unmatched. Germline V gene lookup returns CDR1 ENHRY and CDR2 SYGVKD. This CDR3 spans 15 amino acids. The CDR3 loop is CAISAQTGGRETQYF. The CDR3 DNA reads as TGTGCCATCAGTGCGCAGACAGGGGGCCGGGAGACCCAGTACTTC.

V usage is TRBV25-1 and J usage is TRBJ2-7; TRBD1 matches at 9 bases. The CDR3 is made up of 14 amino acids. The germline V gene encodes CDR1 MGHDK and CDR2 SYGVNS. V lost 5 bases and J lost 3; bases outside the gene matches: 5. CDR3 region: CASSPRTGDYEQYF. In nucleotides, the CDR3 is TGTGCCAGCAGTCCCCGGACAGGGGACTACGAGCAGTACTTC.

The chain is built from TRBV4-3 and TRBJ1-1; 8 bases fit TRBD1. Germline CDR1 reads LGHNA; CDR2 reads YSLEER. V dropped 0 bases and J dropped 4; count of bases not matched to a gene: 4. The length of the CDR3 is 15 residues. This CDR3 reads CASSQDIGTGTEAFF. The CDR3 DNA is TGCGCCAGCAGCCAAGACATCGGGACAGGCACTGAAGCTTTCTTT.

The chain employs TRBV27 and TRBJ1-6; D not certain. The CDR3 extends over 14 amino acids. Germline V CDR1 and CDR2: MNHEY, SMNVEV (reference sequence). Trimming removed 2 bases from V and 5 bases from J, with 7 bases in between. The CDR3: CASSLHGDNSPLHF. CDR3 DNA: TGTGCCAGCAGTTTACACGGAGATAATTCACCCCTCCACTTT.